The T cell receptor beta chain under discussion was sequenced for a study of shared clonotypes between healthy human individuals. Study summary: CD4 naive and memory got three plates each, CD8 naive two, CD8 memory one.

Regarding this clone: Its antigen is not identified.

Study findings and constraints: The sharing of 5% to 5.5% of naive CD4 clonotypes was seen across several donors.

Only in-frame clones appear in the TCRdb table, and some are missing; sequencing was by immunoSEQ multiplex PCR. This table has about 980,000 clones, approximately 76% appearing once. Trimming took 0 bases from V and 5 from J, leaving 13 bases between them. This CDR3 is 14 amino acids long. The germline gives CDR1 GTSNPN, CDR2 SVGIG (reference sequence). Source material: memory CD4+ T cells sorted from blood. Subset noted: CD45RA-negative fraction. This chain links TRBV30 with TRBJ1-1, with a weak D call TRBD1 (5 bases). The receptor's source is a man between 18 and 35 years old in good health. CDR3 nucleotides: TGTGCCTGGAGTGTACTGAGGGGAAGAACTGAAGCTTTCTTT. Its protein is CAWSVLRGRTEAFF.